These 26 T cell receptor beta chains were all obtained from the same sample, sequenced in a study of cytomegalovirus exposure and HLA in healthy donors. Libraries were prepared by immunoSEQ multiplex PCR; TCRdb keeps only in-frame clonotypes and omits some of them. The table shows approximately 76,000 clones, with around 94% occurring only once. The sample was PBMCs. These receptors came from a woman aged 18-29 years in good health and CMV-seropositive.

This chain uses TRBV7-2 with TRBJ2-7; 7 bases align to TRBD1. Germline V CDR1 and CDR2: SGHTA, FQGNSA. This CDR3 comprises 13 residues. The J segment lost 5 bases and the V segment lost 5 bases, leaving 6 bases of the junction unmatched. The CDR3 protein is CASSRQGRHEQYF. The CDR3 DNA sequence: TGTGCCAGCAGCCGACAGGGTAGGCACGAGCAGTACTTC.

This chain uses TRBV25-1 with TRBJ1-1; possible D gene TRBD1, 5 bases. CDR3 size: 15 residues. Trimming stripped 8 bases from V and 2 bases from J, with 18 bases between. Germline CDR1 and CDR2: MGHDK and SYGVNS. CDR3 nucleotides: TGTGCCAGCCGCTCGCAGGGTAGATTTAACACTGAAGCTTTCTTT. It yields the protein CASRSQGRFNTEAFF.

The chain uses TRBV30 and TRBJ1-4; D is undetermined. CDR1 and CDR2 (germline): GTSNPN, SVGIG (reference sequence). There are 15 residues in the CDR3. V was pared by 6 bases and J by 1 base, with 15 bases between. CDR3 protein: CACSGGSQTNEKLFF. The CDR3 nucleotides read TGTGCCTGCTCAGGTGGTTCGCAAACTAATGAAAAACTGTTTTTT.

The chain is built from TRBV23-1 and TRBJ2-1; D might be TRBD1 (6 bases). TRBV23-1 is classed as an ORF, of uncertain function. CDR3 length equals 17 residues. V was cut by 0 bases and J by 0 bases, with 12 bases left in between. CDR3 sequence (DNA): TGCGCCAGCAGTCAATCGGCCGACAGGAGCTCCTACAATGAGCAGTTCTTC. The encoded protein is CASSQSADRSSYNEQFF.

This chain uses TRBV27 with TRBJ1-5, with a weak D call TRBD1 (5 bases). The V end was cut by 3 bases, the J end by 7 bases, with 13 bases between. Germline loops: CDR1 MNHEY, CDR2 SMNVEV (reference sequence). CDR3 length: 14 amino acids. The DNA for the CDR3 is TGTGCCAGCAGTTTTCGGACCGGGGGGCAGCCCCAGCATTTT. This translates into CASSFRTGGQPQHF.

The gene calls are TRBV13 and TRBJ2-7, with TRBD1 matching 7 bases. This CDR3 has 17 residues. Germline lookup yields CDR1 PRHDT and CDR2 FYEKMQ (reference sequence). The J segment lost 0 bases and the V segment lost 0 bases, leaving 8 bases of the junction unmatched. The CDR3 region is CASSLGPRDSLSYEQYF. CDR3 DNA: TGTGCCAGCAGCTTAGGCCCCCGGGACAGCCTCTCCTACGAGCAGTACTTC.

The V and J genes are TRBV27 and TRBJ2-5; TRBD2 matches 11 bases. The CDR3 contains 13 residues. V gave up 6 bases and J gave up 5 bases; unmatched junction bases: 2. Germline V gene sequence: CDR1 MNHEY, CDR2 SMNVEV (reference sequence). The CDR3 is CASRTSGSETQYF. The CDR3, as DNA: TGTGCCAGCAGAACTAGCGGGAGTGAGACCCAGTACTTC.

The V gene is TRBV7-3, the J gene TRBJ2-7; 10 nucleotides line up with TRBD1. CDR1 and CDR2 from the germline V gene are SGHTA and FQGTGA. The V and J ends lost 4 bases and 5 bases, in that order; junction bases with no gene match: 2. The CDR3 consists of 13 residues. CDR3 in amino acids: CASSSGTGDEQYF. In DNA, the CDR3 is TGTGCCAGCAGCTCCGGGACAGGGGACGAGCAGTACTTC.

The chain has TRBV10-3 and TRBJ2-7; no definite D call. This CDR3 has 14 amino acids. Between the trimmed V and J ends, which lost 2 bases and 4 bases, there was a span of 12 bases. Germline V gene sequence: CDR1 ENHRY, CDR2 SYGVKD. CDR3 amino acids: CAISEGAKKYEQYF. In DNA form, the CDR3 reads TGTGCCATCAGTGAGGGAGCAAAGAAATACGAGCAGTACTTC.

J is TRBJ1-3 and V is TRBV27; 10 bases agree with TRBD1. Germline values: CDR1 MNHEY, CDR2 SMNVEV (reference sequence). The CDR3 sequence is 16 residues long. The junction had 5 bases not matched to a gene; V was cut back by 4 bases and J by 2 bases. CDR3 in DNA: TGTGCCAGCAGTTCCCAGACAGGGGGCCCTGGAAACACCATATATTTT. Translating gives CASSSQTGGPGNTIYF.

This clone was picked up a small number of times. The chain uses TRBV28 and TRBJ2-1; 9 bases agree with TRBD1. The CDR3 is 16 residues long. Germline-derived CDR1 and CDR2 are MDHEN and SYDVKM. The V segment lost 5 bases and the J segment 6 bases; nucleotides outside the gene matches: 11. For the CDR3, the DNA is TGTGCCAGCAGTCTAACCGCGGGACAGGGCGCCAATGAGCAGTTCTTC. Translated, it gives CASSLTAGQGANEQFF.

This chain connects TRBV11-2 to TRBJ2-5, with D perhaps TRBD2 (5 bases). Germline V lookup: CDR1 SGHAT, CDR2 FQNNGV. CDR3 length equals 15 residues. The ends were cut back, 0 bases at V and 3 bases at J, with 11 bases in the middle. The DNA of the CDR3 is TGTGCCAGCAGCTTAGAGGGGAGACCGAAAGAGACCCAGTACTTC. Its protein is CASSLEGRPKETQYF.

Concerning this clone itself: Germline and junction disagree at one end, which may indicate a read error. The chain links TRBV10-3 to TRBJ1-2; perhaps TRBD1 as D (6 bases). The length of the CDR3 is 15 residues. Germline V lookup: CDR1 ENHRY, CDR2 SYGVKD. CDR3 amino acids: CAISAKWETGPWYSF. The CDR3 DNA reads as TGTGCCATCAGTGCTAAATGGGAGACAGGTCCATGGTATTCCTTC.

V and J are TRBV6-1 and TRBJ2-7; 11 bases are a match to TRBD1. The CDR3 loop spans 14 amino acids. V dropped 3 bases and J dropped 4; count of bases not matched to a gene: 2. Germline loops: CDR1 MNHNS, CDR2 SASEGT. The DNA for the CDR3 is TGTGCCAGCAGTGAGGACAGGGGGCCGTACGAGCAGTACTTC. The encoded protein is CASSEDRGPYEQYF.

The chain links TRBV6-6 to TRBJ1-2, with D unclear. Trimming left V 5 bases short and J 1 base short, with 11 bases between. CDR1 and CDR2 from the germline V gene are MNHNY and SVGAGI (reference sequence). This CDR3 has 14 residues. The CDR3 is CASSLGGHNYGYTF. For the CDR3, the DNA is TGTGCCAGCAGTCTCGGAGGGCATAACTATGGCTACACCTTC.

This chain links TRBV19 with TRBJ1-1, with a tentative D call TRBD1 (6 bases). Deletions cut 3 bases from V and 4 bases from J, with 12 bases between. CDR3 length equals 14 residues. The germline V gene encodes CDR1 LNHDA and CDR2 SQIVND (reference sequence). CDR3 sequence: CASSIGQFLTEAFF. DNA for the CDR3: TGTGCCAGTAGTATTGGACAGTTTCTCACTGAAGCTTTCTTT.

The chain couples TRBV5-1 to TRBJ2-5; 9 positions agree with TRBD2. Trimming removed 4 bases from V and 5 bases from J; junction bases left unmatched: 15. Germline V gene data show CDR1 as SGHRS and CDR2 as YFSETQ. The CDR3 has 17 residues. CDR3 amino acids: CASSITGSSGGGETQYF. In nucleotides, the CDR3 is TGCGCCAGCAGCATCACCGGGAGTAGCGGGGGTGGGGAGACCCAGTACTTC.

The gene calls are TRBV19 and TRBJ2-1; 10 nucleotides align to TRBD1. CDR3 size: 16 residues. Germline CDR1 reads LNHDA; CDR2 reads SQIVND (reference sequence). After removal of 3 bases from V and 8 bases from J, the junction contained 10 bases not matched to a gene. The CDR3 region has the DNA TGTGCCAGTAGTATCCCGGGACAGGGGTCTGATGATGAGCAGTTCTTC. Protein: CASSIPGQGSDDEQFF.

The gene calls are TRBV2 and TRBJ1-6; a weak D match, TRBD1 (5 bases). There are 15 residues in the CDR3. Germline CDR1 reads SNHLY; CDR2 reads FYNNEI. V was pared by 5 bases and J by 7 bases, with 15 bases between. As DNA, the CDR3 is TGTGCCAGCAGTCCACATCAGGGTCGCAATTCACCCCTCCACTTT. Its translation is CASSPHQGRNSPLHF.

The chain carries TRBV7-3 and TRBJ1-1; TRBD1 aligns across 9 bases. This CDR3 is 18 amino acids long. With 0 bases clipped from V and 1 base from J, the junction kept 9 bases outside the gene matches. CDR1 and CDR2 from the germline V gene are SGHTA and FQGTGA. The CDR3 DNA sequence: TGTGCCAGCAGCTTAACCGCGGACAGGGGAACCCGGAACACTGAAGCTTTCTTT. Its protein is CASSLTADRGTRNTEAFF.

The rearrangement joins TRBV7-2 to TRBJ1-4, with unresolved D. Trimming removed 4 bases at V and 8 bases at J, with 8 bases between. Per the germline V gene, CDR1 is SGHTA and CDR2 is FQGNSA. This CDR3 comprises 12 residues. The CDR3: CASSSTEEKLFF. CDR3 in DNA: TGTGCCAGCAGCTCAACGGAGGAAAAACTGTTTTTT.

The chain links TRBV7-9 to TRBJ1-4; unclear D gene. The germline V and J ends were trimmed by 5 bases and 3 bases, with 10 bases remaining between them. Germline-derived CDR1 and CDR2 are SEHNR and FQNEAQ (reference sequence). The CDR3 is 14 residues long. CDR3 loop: CASSPRRANEKLFF. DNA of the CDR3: TGTGCCAGCAGCCCCCGGAGGGCTAATGAAAAACTGTTTTTT.

The DNA of the CDR3 is TGTGCCAGCAGCTCCGGACTAGCGGGGACCTACGAGCAGTACTTC. Its protein is CASSSGLAGTYEQYF. The V gene is TRBV7-2, the J gene TRBJ2-7; 12 bases line up with TRBD2. Germline V gene data show CDR1 as SGHTA and CDR2 as FQGNSA. This CDR3 is 15 amino acids long. V lost 4 bases, J lost 2 bases, and 3 bases stayed unmatched.

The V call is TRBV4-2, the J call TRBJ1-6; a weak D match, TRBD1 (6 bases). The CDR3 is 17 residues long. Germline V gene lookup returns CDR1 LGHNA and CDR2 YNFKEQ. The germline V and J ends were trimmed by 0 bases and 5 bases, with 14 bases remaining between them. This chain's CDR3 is CASSQEGGAWNNSPLHF. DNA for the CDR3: TGTGCCAGCAGCCAAGAGGGGGGGGCTTGGAATAATTCACCCCTCCACTTT.

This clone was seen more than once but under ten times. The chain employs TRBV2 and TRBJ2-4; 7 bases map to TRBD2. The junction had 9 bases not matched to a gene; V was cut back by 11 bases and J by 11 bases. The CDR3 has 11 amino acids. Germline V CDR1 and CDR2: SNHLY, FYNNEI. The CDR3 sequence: CAWSGGSVQYF. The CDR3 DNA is TGTGCCTGGTCTGGCGGGAGCGTTCAGTACTTC.

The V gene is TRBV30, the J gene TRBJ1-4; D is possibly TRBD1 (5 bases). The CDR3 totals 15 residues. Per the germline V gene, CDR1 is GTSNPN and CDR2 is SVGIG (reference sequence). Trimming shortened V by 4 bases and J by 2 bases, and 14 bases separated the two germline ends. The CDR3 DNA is TGTGCCTGGATGGAAAAGGGGAGGACTAATGAAAAACTGTTTTTT. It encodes CAWMEKGRTNEKLFF. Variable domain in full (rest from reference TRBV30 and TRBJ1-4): SQTIHQWPATLVQPVGSPLSLECTVEGTSNPNLYWYRQAAGRGLQLLFYSVGIGQISSEVPQNLSASRPQDRQFILSSKKLLLSDSGFYLCAWMEKGRTNEKLFFGSGTQLSVL.